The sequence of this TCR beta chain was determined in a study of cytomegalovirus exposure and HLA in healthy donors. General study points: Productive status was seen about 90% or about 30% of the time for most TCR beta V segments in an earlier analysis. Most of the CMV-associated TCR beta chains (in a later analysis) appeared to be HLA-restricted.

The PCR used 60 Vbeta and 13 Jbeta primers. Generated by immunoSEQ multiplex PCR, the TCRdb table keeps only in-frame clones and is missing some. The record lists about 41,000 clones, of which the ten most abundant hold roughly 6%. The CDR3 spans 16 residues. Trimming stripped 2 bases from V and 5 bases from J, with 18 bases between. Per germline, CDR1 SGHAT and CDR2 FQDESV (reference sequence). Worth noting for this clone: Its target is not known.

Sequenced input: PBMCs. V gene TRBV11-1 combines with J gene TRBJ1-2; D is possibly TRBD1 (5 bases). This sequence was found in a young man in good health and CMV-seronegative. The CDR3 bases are TGTGCCAGCAGCTTAACCCCAGGGATCCGATCTTATGGCTACACCTTC. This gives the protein CASSLTPGIRSYGYTF.